Presented here are 2 T cell receptor beta chains from one specimen sequenced in a study of T-cell memory formation after mild COVID-19. TCRdb ran MiXCR on the 5' RACE reads and lists one entry per CDR3 protein. The repertoire holds a few hundred thousand distinct CDR3 sequences, roughly 20% seen once, with 20% to 25% in the top ten. Sequenced material: PBMCs or a T cell subset sorted from them (not recorded which). The source is a man younger than 35 who had mild COVID-19 (a few samples of this study predate the infection). Cell type and time point are not known.

This clonotype was recorded a few times. The rearrangement uses TRBV12-3 or TRBV12-4 and TRBJ1-1; D is undetermined. There are 14 residues in the CDR3. Trimming left V 6 bases short and J 0 bases short, with 11 bases between. The CDR3, as DNA: TGTGCCAGCAGCGAACAGTTATTGAACACTGAAGCTTTCTTT. Protein product: CASSEQLLNTEAFF.

This clonotype was seen only a few times. The V gene is TRBV20-1, the J gene TRBJ2-7; D assignment may be TRBD1 or TRBD2 (5 bases each). The V gene's germline CDR1 is DFQATT and CDR2 SNEGSKA (reference sequence). Trimming pared 2 bases from V and 3 bases from J, leaving 11 bases between. This CDR3 region has 13 residues. The chain's CDR3 is CSARPPGSYEQYV. CDR3 nucleotide sequence: TGCAGTGCTAGACCGCCAGGGAGCTACGAGCAGTACGTC.